This entry is about one T cell receptor beta chain. The V gene lost 5 bases and the J gene lost 0 bases, with 13 bases spanning the gap. The CDR3 consists of 15 residues. From germline, CDR1 is SGHNT and CDR2 YENEEA. The data stem from a study of blood T cell repertoires in COVID-19. The wider study: PBMCs, B-cell-depleted T cells, or T cells provided the cDNA or gDNA that made up the material.

Source study methods: Amplification of reference gene primers provided the estimated nucleated cell counts. Some clones are missing from TCRdb's copy, which holds only in-frame ones; the method was immunoSEQ multiplex PCR. The V and J calls and clone size are taken from that table; D and trimming were inferred from the DNA. The sample consists of 250,000 or so clones, 88% of them appearing once. Sequenced material: peripheral blood. The chain employs TRBV11-3 and TRBJ1-1; possible D gene TRBD1, 5 bases. The TCR comes from a woman in her 30s with acute or convalescent COVID-19. The CDR3 coding sequence is TGTGCCAGCAGCCCCAGGCCAGGGCTGAACACTGAAGCTTTCTTT. Protein product: CASSPRPGLNTEAFF.